Listed below are T cell receptor beta chains from one sample, sequenced in a study of blood T cell repertoires in COVID-19. Clones were sequenced by immunoSEQ multiplex PCR, and TCRdb holds only the in-frame ones, with some missing. The sample contains around 320,000 clones, around 88% of which appear only once. The sample comprised peripheral blood. These receptors were obtained from a woman aged 25 to 39 who had recovered from COVID-19. CDR3s include the opening cysteine and the closing phenylalanine or tryptophan. A D gene is named only where the DNA matches it firmly. Clone size is not always given. Where it is, it says once, few, many or a class for expanded clones.

d_call j_call v_call clone_size cdr3_aa cdr3_nt
TRBD1 TRBJ1-1 TRBV15 - CATSRDRDRSTEAFF TGTGCCACCAGCAGGGACAGGGACCGGAGCACTGAAGCTTTCTTT
TRBD1 TRBJ2-7 TRBV2 - CASTRDRDYEQYF TGTGCCAGCACTAGGGACAGAGACTACGAGCAGTACTTC
TRBD1 TRBJ1-5 TRBV6-5 - CASSTRQGTNPQHF TGTGCCAGCAGCACGCGACAGGGGACAAACCCCCAGCATTTT
- TRBJ1-2 TRBV7-7 - CASRELNPGSYGYTF TGTGCCAGCAGAGAACTAAACCCGGGGTCCTATGGCTACACCTTC
- TRBJ1-6 TRBV14 - CASSPPGSNSPLHF TGTGCCAGCAGCCCGCCGGGGAGTAATTCACCCCTCCACTTT
- TRBJ1-1 TRBV5-6 - CASSLVNTEAFF TGTGCCAGCAGCTTGGTAAACACTGAAGCTTTCTTT
- TRBJ2-1 TRBV7-3 - CASSLQGVDNEQFF TGTGCCAGCAGCTTACAAGGGGTGGACAATGAGCAGTTCTTC
- TRBJ1-2 TRBV7-2 - CASSRIGAYYGYTF TGTGCCAGCAGCCGCATAGGGGCGTACTATGGCTACACCTTC
TRBD2 TRBJ2-7 TRBV27 - CASSPWTSGGPYYEQYF TGTGCCAGCAGTCCTTGGACTAGCGGGGGGCCCTACTACGAGCAGTACTTC
TRBD1 TRBJ2-7 TRBV5-1 - CASSPPGQGRSEQYF TGCGCCAGCAGCCCCCCGGGACAGGGCAGATCAGAGCAGTACTTC
- TRBJ2-2 TRBV15 - CATSRDRGSGELFF TGTGCCACCAGCAGAGATAGGGGGAGCGGGGAGCTGTTTTTT
TRBD2 TRBJ2-1 TRBV5-4 few CASSLSGGNEQFF TGTGCCAGCAGCTTATCGGGGGGCAATGAGCAGTTCTTC
- TRBJ1-2 TRBV5-4 - CASSLQTVTDGYTF TGTGCCAGCAGCTTGCAGACAGTAACTGATGGCTACACCTTC
TRBD2 TRBJ2-5 TRBV7-9 once CASLTSGGEETQYF TGTGCCAGCCTGACTAGCGGGGGGGAAGAGACCCAGTACTTC
- TRBJ1-2 TRBV28 - CASSSQGYGYTF TGTGCCAGCAGTTCTCAGGGATATGGCTACACCTTC
TRBD1 TRBJ1-1 TRBV28 - CASSPRTGVSEAFF TGTGCCAGCAGTCCAAGGACAGGGGTCTCTGAAGCTTTCTTT
- TRBJ1-5 TRBV6-1 - CASSEVPEGPQHF TGTGCCAGCAGTGAAGTTCCGGAGGGGCCCCAGCATTTT
TRBD1 TRBJ2-1 TRBV15 - CATSRGDSYNEQFF TGTGCCACCAGCAGGGGGGACAGCTACAATGAGCAGTTCTTC
TRBD1 TRBJ1-2 TRBV10-3 - CAHGQGNGYTF TGTGCCCACGGACAGGGGAATGGCTACACCTTC
- TRBJ2-1 TRBV4-1 - CASSVEGAIYNEQFF TGCGCCAGCAGTGTGGAGGGGGCCATCTACAATGAGCAGTTCTTC
TRBD1 TRBJ1-2 TRBV7-2 - CASSLGTGSFLRGYTF TGTGCCAGCAGCCTCGGGACAGGGTCCTTCTTGCGCGGCTACACCTTC
TRBD1 TRBJ1-2 TRBV6-2/TRBV6-3 - CASTPFPGQGNYGYTF TGTGCCAGCACCCCATTCCCGGGACAGGGTAACTATGGCTACACCTTC
TRBD1 TRBJ2-2 TRBV27 - CASRLQGANTGELFF TGTGCCAGCAGGCTACAGGGGGCCAACACCGGGGAGCTGTTTTTT
TRBD1 TRBJ1-2 TRBV28 - CASRPTGGSYGYTF TGTGCCAGCAGGCCAACAGGGGGAAGCTATGGCTACACCTTC
- TRBJ2-7 TRBV5-8 - CASSFPREGIHEQYF TGTGCCAGCAGCTTTCCCCGGGAAGGGATTCACGAGCAGTACTTC
TRBD2 TRBJ2-2 TRBV5-1 few CASSLSPGGLDTGELFF TGCGCCAGCAGCTTATCGCCGGGGGGGCTGGACACCGGGGAGCTGTTTTTT
TRBD2 TRBJ2-7 TRBV7-2 - CASSLSASGGEAQYF TGTGCCAGCAGCTTATCGGCTAGCGGGGGCGAAGCGCAGTACTTC
TRBD1 TRBJ2-7 TRBV6-5 - CASRAGTGGSYEQYF TGTGCCAGCAGGGCCGGGACAGGGGGGAGTTACGAGCAGTACTTC
- TRBJ2-7 TRBV5-6 - CASAREAAYEQYF TGTGCCAGCGCTAGGGAGGCAGCCTACGAGCAGTACTTC
TRBD1 TRBJ2-7 TRBV6-2/TRBV6-3 - CASSYGGTGFHEQYF TGTGCCAGCAGTTACGGAGGGACAGGGTTCCACGAGCAGTACTTC
- TRBJ1-2 TRBV3-1/TRBV3-2 - CASSPLDSGSGYTF TGTGCCAGCAGCCCCCTCGATTCGGGGTCAGGCTACACCTTC
- TRBJ1-5 TRBV10-3 - CAIRAGDNQPQHF TGTGCCATCAGGGCGGGGGACAATCAGCCCCAGCATTTT
- TRBJ1-2 TRBV6-5 - CASNQGTNYGYTF TGTGCCAGCAACCAGGGAACTAACTATGGCTACACCTTC
TRBD2 TRBJ2-3 TRBV5-1 - CASSSTSGTDTQYF TGCGCCAGCAGCTCCACTAGCGGCACAGATACGCAGTATTTT
- TRBJ2-2 TRBV19 - CASSMDRPNTGELFF TGTGCCAGTAGTATGGACAGACCAAACACCGGGGAGCTGTTTTTT
TRBD1 TRBJ2-7 TRBV19 - CATPGGSYEQYF TGTGCCACCCCAGGGGGCTCCTACGAGCAGTACTTC
- TRBJ2-3 TRBV28 - CASSLIERDTQYF TGTGCCAGCAGTTTAATAGAGAGAGATACGCAGTATTTT
TRBD2 TRBJ2-5 TRBV9 - CASSVDSGVETQYF TGTGCCAGCAGCGTGGATAGCGGGGTGGAGACCCAGTACTTC
TRBD1 TRBJ1-2 TRBV6-1 - CASSEASGQAFYGYTF TGTGCCAGCAGTGAAGCGTCCGGACAGGCCTTCTATGGCTACACCTTC
- TRBJ2-2 TRBV6-4 - CASSAGLAGELFF TGTGCCAGCAGTGCCGGACTTGCCGGGGAGCTGTTTTTT
- TRBJ2-5 TRBV28 - CASTPGGPRETQYF TGTGCCAGCACCCCCGGGGGGCCGAGGGAGACCCAGTACTTC
TRBD2 TRBJ2-2 TRBV7-8 once CASSPTWGGRTGELFF TGTGCCAGCAGCCCTACTTGGGGGGGTAGGACCGGGGAGCTGTTTTTT
- TRBJ2-7 TRBV3-1/TRBV3-2 - CASSHGLPYEQYF TGTGCCAGCAGCCACGGACTCCCCTACGAGCAGTACTTC
- TRBJ1-2 TRBV15 - CATSSVTVSLGYTF TGTGCCACCAGCAGTGTTACAGTATCACTTGGCTACACCTTC
- TRBJ2-5 TRBV29-1 once CSVGAPLETQYF TGCAGCGTTGGAGCCCCCCTAGAGACCCAGTACTTC
TRBD1 TRBJ2-6 TRBV9 - CASSGRRTGDRSGANVLTF TGTGCCAGCAGCGGACGTCGGACAGGCGATCGCTCTGGGGCCAACGTCCTGACTTTC
- TRBJ2-3 TRBV4-2 - CASSQGGATDTQYF TGTGCCAGCAGCCAAGGGGGAGCGACAGATACGCAGTATTTT
- TRBJ1-1 TRBV28 - CATSRKGAEAFF TGTGCCACCTCTCGGAAGGGGGCTGAAGCTTTCTTT
TRBD1 TRBJ2-7 TRBV4-3 - CASSQDYPGQGAYEQYF TGCGCCAGCAGCCAAGATTACCCCGGACAGGGTGCCTACGAGCAGTACTTC
- TRBJ2-3 TRBV9 once CASSVAADTQYF TGTGCCAGCAGCGTAGCGGCAGATACGCAGTATTTT
- TRBJ1-1 TRBV2 - CASKGQQNTEAFF TGTGCCAGCAAAGGACAGCAGAACACTGAAGCTTTCTTT
- TRBJ2-7 TRBV28 - CASTSGRDYEQYF TGTGCCAGCACCTCAGGCAGAGACTACGAGCAGTACTTC
- TRBJ2-5 TRBV12-3/TRBV12-4 - CASSLAGRETQYF TGTGCCAGCAGTTTGGCAGGGCGAGAGACCCAGTACTTC